A single sample gave rise to the 19 T cell receptor beta chains below, sequenced in a study of identifying expanded T cells in peripheral blood. TCRdb keeps only in-frame clones here, not all; method: immunoSEQ multiplex PCR. This sample carries 100,000 to 150,000 clones, 75% to 90% of them seen once, and the ten largest clones take 7.5% to 8.5%. The sequencing sample was made of blood. The receptors were gathered from a person aged 18 to 70 in good health.

The chain employs TRBV19 and TRBJ1-1; D is unclear. The V and J ends lost 7 bases and 9 bases respectively, with 12 bases between them. The CDR3 spans 11 residues. Germline CDR1 is LNHDA and CDR2 is SQIVND (reference sequence). The CDR3 nucleotides are TGTGCCAGTACCCTCGACGGGAAAGCTTTCTTT. Its protein is CASTLDGKAFF.

The chain carries TRBV9 and TRBJ1-6; D not resolved. The CDR3 spans 14 residues. In germline, CDR1 is SGDLS, CDR2 YYNGEE. V lost 4 bases and J lost 8, with 13 bases in between. The CDR3 DNA reads TGTGCCAGCAGCCAGAAGGGTGGGGATTCACCCCTCCACTTT. It encodes CASSQKGGDSPLHF.

This rearrangement joins TRBV30 to TRBJ1-1, with D unclear. Trimming shortened V by 3 bases and J by 4 bases, and 18 bases separated the two germline ends. CDR3 length equals 15 residues. Germline V lookup: CDR1 GTSNPN, CDR2 SVGIG (reference sequence). CDR3 sequence (DNA): TGTGCCTGGAGGGAAGAACTAGGCCTGGGCACTGAAGCTTTCTTT. Translated: CAWREELGLGTEAFF. The full variable domain, rest sourced from reference TRBV30 and TRBJ1-1, is SQTIHQWPATLVQPVGSPLSLECTVEGTSNPNLYWYRQAAGRGLQLLFYSVGIGQISSEVPQNLSASRPQDRQFILSSKKLLLSDSGFYLCAWREELGLGTEAFFGQGTRLTVV.

This chain connects TRBV13 to TRBJ2-2; 10 nucleotides match TRBD2. CDR1 and CDR2 (germline): PRHDT, FYEKMQ (reference sequence). The CDR3 runs 16 residues. J lost 7 bases, V lost 1 base, and 6 bases had no gene match. CDR3 protein: CASSLETSGYLGELFF. For the CDR3, the DNA is TGTGCCAGCAGCTTAGAGACTAGCGGGTATCTCGGGGAGCTGTTTTTT.

The rearrangement links TRBV5-1 to TRBJ1-1; D unresolved. The CDR3 runs to 15 residues. The germline V and J ends were trimmed by 4 bases and 3 bases, with 16 bases remaining between them. Germline loops: CDR1 SGHRS, CDR2 YFSETQ. This CDR3 reads CASSGRTGSHTEAFF. Here the CDR3 DNA reads TGCGCCAGCAGCGGAAGGACGGGAAGTCACACTGAAGCTTTCTTT.

This rearrangement joins TRBV15 to TRBJ2-7; D not certain. V gave up 3 bases and J gave up 2 bases, with 11 bases separating them. CDR3 size: 14 residues. Germline V CDR1 and CDR2: LNHNV, YYDKDF (reference sequence). CDR3 sequence: CATSSYPLAYEQYF. The CDR3 nucleotides are TGTGCCACCAGCAGTTACCCTCTCGCCTACGAGCAGTACTTC.

The chain is built from TRBV10-1 and TRBJ1-2, with 7 bases lining up with TRBD1. Per the germline V gene, CDR1 is WNHNN and CDR2 is SYGVQD (reference sequence). With 6 bases clipped from V and 3 bases from J, the junction kept 10 bases outside the gene matches. This CDR3 contains 15 residues. The CDR3 bases are TGCGCCAGCAGCCAAACCCGGGACAGCGACTATGGCTACACCTTC. It yields the protein CASSQTRDSDYGYTF.

The rearrangement links TRBV21-1 to TRBJ1-1. TRBV21-1 is reported as a pseudogene. CDR3 size: 15 residues. CDR3 loop: CASKRNRRMNTEAFF. CDR3 bases: TGTGCCAGCAAGCGCAATAGACGGATGAACACTGAAGCTTTCTTT.

This clone was detected once. The rearrangement links TRBV2 to TRBJ2-1; D call uncertain. Germline CDR1 reads SNHLY; CDR2 reads FYNNEI. V gave up 1 base and J gave up 0 bases, with 4 bases separating them. This CDR3 spans 14 amino acids. As DNA, the CDR3 is TGTGCCAGCAGTGAAGGGAGCTCCTACAATGAGCAGTTCTTC. Amino acid sequence: CASSEGSSYNEQFF.

V usage is TRBV6-1 and J usage is TRBJ2-3; a possible D gene is TRBD2 (5 bases). CDR1 and CDR2 from the germline V gene are MNHNS and SASEGT. The CDR3 runs 14 residues. Trimming shortened V by 0 bases and J by 7 bases, and 11 bases separated the two germline ends. CDR3 DNA sequence: TGTGCCAGCAGTGAAGCGAGCCCTAGCAATACGCAGTATTTT. Amino acid sequence: CASSEASPSNTQYF.

In nucleotides, the CDR3 is TGCGCCAGCAGCCAGGTTAGGCTGTCAGATACGCAGTATTTT. As protein: CASSQVRLSDTQYF. The chain couples TRBV4-3 to TRBJ2-3; no reliable D call. Germline CDR1 reads LGHNA; CDR2 reads YSLEER. The CDR3 sequence is 14 residues long. The V gene lost 3 bases and the J gene lost 4 bases, with 11 bases spanning the gap.

The V gene is TRBV29-1, the J gene TRBJ1-1; 7 bases are a match to TRBD1. The CDR3 is 16 amino acids. Looked up from germline, CDR1 is SQVTM and CDR2 is ANQGSEA. V shed 6 bases, J shed 7 bases, and the junction held 20 bases outside the gene matches. CDR3 nucleotide sequence: TGCAGCGTCGAACTTACAGGACAGGCCGACCCTAATGAAGCTTTCTTT. It encodes CSVELTGQADPNEAFF.

The J gene is TRBJ2-7, the V gene TRBV27, with 7 bases matching TRBD2. Trimming took 3 bases from V and 0 from J; bases not matched to a gene: 5. Germline CDR1 and CDR2: MNHEY and SMNVEV (reference sequence). The CDR3 is 15 residues long. This CDR3 reads CASSLAGRVSYEQYF. The CDR3 bases are TGTGCCAGCAGTTTGGCGGGGAGGGTCTCCTACGAGCAGTACTTC.

The V and J genes are TRBV2 and TRBJ2-1; 7 positions match TRBD2. Germline V lookup: CDR1 SNHLY, CDR2 FYNNEI. The CDR3 is 18 residues long. Trimming cost V 4 bases and J 5 bases; bases outside gene matches: 17. The CDR3 region is CASSGRGTPLAANNEQFF. The CDR3 DNA sequence: TGTGCCAGCAGTGGCCGTGGCACCCCCCTAGCGGCAAACAATGAGCAGTTCTTC.

This chain joins TRBV7-9 and TRBJ1-1; D gene uncertain. The CDR3 is 15 amino acids. Germline V gene lookup returns CDR1 SEHNR and CDR2 FQNEAQ (reference sequence). Trimming took 5 bases from V and 4 from J, leaving 17 bases between them. CDR3 protein: CASSIGRSWGTEAFF. For the CDR3, the DNA is TGTGCCAGCAGCATTGGGAGGTCATGGGGCACTGAAGCTTTCTTT.

The rearrangement uses TRBV30 and TRBJ2-5; the match to TRBD2 covers 8 bases. Germline CDR1 and CDR2: GTSNPN and SVGIG (reference sequence). This CDR3 has 16 amino acids. J lost 2 bases, V lost 0 bases, and 8 bases had no gene match. Written as DNA, the CDR3 is TGTGCCTGGAGTGTACTGGGCGGGGGGTGGCAAGAGACCCAGTACTTC. Encoded protein: CAWSVLGGGWQETQYF.

This chain connects TRBV4-3 to TRBJ2-2, with D perhaps TRBD1 (6 bases). Trimming took off 4 bases at V and 2 bases at J, with 8 bases between the two ends. The CDR3 spans 14 residues. Germline V gene lookup returns CDR1 LGHNA and CDR2 YSLEER. Written as DNA, the CDR3 is TGCGCCAGCAGCCGACAGGATAACACCGGGGAGCTGTTTTTT. Residues: CASSRQDNTGELFF.

The V and J genes are TRBV6-5 and TRBJ2-7, with TRBD1 as a possible D gene (5 bases). V lost 7 bases to trimming and J lost 0 bases, with 7 bases between them. CDR3 length: 12 residues. Germline V CDR1 and CDR2: MNHEY, SVGAGI. The CDR3 sequence: CASTDNSYEQYF. The CDR3 region has the DNA TGTGCCAGCACGGACAACTCCTACGAGCAGTACTTC.

V and J are TRBV5-6 and TRBJ2-6, with TRBD1 matching 8 bases. There are 16 residues in the CDR3. Germline lookup yields CDR1 SGHDT and CDR2 YYEEEE. With V trimmed by 4 bases and J by 1 base, 4 bases remained unmatched. CDR3 nucleotide sequence: TGTGCCAGCAGCCCGACAGGGGATTCTGGGGCCAACGTCCTGACTTTC. Its translation is CASSPTGDSGANVLTF.